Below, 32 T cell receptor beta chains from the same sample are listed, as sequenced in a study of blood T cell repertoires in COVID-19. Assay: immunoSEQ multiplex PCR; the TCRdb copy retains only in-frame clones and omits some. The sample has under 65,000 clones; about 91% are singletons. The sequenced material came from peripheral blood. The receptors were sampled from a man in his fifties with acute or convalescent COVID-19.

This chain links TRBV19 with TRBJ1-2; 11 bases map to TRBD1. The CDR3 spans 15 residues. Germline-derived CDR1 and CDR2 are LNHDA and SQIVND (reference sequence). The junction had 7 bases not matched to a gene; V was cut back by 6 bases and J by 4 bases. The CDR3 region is CASRDSGTGGYGYTF. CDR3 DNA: TGTGCCAGTAGAGACTCCGGGACAGGGGGCTATGGCTACACCTTC.

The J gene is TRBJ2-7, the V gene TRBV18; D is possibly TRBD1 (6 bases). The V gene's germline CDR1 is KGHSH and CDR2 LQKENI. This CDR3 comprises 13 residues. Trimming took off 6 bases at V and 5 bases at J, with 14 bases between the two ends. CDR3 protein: CASSFRTAHEQYF. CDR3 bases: TGTGCCAGCTCGTTCAGGACAGCCCACGAGCAGTACTTC. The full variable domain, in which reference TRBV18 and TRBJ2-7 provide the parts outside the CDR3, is NAGVMQNPRHLVRRRGQEARLRCSPMKGHSHVYWYRQLPEEGLKFMVYLQKENIIDESGMPKERFSAEFPKEGPSILRIQQVVRGDSAAYFCASSFRTAHEQYFGPGTRLTVT.

The CDR3 DNA reads TGTGCCAGCAGCGCCCATGGGGCTCGCAATCAGCCCCAGCATTTT. Its translation is CASSAHGARNQPQHF. This sequence joins TRBV9 and TRBJ1-5, with TRBD1 as a possible D gene (5 bases). CDR1 and CDR2 (germline): SGDLS, YYNGEE. The CDR3 has 15 amino acids. V lost 3 bases, J lost 2 bases, and 12 bases lay in between.

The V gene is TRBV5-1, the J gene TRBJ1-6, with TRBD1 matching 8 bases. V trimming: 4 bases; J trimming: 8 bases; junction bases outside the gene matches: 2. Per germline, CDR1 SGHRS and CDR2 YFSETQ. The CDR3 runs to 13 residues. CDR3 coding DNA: TGCGCCAGCAGCCCGGACAGGGATTCACCCCTCCACTTT. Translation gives CASSPDRDSPLHF.

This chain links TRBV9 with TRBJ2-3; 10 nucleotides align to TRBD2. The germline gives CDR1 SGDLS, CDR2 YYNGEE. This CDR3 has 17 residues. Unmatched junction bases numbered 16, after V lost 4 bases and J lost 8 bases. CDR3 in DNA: TGTGCCAGCAGCTCTCCCGGGCTAGCGGGGGCAGGGAGTACGCAGTATTTT. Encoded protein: CASSSPGLAGAGSTQYF. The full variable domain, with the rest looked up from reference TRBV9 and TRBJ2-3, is DSGVTQTPKHLITATGQRVTLRCSPRSGDLSVYWYQQSLDQGLQFLIQYYNGEERAKGNILERFSAQQFPDLHSELNLSSLELGDSALYFCASSSPGLAGAGSTQYFGPGTRLTVL.

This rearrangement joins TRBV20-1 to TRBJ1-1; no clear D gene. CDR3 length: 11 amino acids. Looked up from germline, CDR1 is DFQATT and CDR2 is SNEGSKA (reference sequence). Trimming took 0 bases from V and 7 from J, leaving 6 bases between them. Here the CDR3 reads CSARDFSEAFF. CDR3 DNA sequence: TGCAGTGCTAGAGATTTTAGTGAAGCTTTCTTT.

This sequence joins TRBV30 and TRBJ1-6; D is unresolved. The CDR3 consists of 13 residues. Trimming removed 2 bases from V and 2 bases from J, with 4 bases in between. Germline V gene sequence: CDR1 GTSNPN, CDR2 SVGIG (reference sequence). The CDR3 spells CAWSTAYNSPLHF. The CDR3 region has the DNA TGTGCCTGGAGTACAGCCTATAATTCACCCCTCCACTTT.

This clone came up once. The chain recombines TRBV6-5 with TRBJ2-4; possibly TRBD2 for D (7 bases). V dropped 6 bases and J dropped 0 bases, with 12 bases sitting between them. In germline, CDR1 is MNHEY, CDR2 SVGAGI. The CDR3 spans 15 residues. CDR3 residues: CASRGGAVAKNIQYF. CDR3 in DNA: TGTGCCAGCAGGGGGGGGGCAGTAGCCAAAAACATTCAGTACTTC.

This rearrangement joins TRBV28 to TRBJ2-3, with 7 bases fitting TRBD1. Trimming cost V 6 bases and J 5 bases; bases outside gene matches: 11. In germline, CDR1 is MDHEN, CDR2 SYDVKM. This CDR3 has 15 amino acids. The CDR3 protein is CASSGAGQAQDTQYF. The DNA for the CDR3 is TGTGCCAGCAGCGGCGCCGGACAGGCACAAGATACGCAGTATTTT.

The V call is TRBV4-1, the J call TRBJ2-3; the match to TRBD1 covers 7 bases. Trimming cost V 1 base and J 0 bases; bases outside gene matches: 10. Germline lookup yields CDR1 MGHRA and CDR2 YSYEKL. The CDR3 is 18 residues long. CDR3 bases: TGCGCCAGCAGCCAAGGAAGGATGGGACAGATTAGCACAGATACGCAGTATTTT. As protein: CASSQGRMGQISTDTQYF.

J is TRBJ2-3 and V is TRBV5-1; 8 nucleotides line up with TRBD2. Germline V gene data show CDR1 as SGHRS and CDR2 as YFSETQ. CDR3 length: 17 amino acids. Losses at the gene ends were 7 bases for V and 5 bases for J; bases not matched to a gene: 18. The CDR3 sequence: CASWSRGPGGHGDTQYF. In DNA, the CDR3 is TGCGCCAGCTGGTCCCGGGGTCCGGGGGGGCATGGAGATACGCAGTATTTT.

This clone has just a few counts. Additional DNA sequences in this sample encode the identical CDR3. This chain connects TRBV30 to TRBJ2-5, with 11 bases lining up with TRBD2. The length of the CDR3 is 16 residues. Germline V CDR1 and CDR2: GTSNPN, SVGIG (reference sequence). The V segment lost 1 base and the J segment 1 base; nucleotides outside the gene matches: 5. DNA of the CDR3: TGTGCCTGGAGTGGTCTAGCGGGGGGAGCCCAAGAGACCCAGTACTTC. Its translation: CAWSGLAGGAQETQYF. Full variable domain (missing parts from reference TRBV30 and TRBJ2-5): SQTIHQWPATLVQPVGSPLSLECTVEGTSNPNLYWYRQAAGRGLQLLFYSVGIGQISSEVPQNLSASRPQDRQFILSSKKLLLSDSGFYLCAWSGLAGGAQETQYFGPGTRLLVL.

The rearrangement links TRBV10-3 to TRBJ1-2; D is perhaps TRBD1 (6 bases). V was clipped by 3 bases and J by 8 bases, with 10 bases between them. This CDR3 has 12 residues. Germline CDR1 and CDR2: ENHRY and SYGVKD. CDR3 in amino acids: CAISDRGEGYTF. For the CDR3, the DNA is TGTGCCATCAGTGACAGGGGTGAGGGCTACACCTTC.

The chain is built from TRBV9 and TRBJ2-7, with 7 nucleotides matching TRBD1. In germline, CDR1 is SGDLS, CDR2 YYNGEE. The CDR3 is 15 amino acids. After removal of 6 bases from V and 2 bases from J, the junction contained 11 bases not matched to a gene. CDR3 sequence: CASNGTDRWAYEQYF. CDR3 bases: TGTGCCAGCAACGGGACAGACCGGTGGGCCTACGAGCAGTACTTC.

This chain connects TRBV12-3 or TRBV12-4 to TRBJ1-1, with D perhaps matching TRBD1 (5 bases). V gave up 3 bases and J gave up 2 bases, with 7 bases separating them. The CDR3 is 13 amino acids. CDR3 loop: CASSLQGNTEAFF. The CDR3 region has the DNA TGTGCCAGCAGTTTGCAGGGTAACACTGAAGCTTTCTTT.

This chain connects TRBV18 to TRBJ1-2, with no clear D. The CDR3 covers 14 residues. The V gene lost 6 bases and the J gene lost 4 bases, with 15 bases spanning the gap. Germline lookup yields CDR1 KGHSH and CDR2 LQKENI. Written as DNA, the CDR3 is TGTGCCAGCTCTGAAGCGGGTCGTGCCTATGGCTACACCTTC. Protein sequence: CASSEAGRAYGYTF.

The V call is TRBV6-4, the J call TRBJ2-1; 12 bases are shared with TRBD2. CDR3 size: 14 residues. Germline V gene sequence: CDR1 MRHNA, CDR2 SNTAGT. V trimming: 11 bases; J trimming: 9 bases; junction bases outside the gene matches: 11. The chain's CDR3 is CAGGRTSGVGEQFF. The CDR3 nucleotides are TGTGCCGGGGGGAGGACTAGCGGGGTCGGTGAGCAGTTCTTC.

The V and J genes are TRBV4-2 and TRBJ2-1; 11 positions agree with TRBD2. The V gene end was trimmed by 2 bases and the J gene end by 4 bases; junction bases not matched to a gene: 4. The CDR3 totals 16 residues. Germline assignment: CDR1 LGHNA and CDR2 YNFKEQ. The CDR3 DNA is TGTGCCAGCAGCCAATTTACTAGCGGGGGATACAATGAGCAGTTCTTC. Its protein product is CASSQFTSGGYNEQFF.

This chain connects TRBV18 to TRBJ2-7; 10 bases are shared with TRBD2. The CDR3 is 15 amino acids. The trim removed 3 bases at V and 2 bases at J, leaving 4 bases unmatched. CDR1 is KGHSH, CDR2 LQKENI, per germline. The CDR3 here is CASSPLAGATYEQYF. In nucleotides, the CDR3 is TGTGCCAGCTCACCTCTAGCGGGGGCCACCTACGAGCAGTACTTC. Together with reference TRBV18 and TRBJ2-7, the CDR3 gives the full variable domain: NAGVMQNPRHLVRRRGQEARLRCSPMKGHSHVYWYRQLPEEGLKFMVYLQKENIIDESGMPKERFSAEFPKEGPSILRIQQVVRGDSAAYFCASSPLAGATYEQYFGPGTRLTVT.

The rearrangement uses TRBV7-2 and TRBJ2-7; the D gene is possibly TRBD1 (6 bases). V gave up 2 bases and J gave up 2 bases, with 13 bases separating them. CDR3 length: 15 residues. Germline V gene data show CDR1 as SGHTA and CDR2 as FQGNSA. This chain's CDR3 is CASSLNGQSAYEQYF. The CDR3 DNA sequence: TGTGCCAGCAGCTTAAATGGACAGTCGGCCTACGAGCAGTACTTC.

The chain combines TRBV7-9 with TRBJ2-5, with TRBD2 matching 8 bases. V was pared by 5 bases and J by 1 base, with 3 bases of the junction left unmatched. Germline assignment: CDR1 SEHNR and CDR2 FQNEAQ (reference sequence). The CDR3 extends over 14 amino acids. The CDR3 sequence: CASSLGGGQETQYF. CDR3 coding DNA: TGTGCCAGCAGCCTCGGGGGGGGCCAAGAGACCCAGTACTTC.

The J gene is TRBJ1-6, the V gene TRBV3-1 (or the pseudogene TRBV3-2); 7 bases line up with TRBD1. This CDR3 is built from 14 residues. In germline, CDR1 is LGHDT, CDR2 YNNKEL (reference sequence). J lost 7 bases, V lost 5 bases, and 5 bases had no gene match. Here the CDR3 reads CASSFRDSNSPLHF. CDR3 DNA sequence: TGTGCCAGCAGCTTCCGGGACAGCAATTCACCCCTCCACTTT.

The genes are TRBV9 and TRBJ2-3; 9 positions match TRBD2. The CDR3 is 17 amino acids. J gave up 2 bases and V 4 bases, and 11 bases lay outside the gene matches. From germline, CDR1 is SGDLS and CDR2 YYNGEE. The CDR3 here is CASSLRPLAGITDTQYF. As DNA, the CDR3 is TGTGCCAGCAGCTTAAGACCCCTAGCGGGGATCACAGATACGCAGTATTTT.

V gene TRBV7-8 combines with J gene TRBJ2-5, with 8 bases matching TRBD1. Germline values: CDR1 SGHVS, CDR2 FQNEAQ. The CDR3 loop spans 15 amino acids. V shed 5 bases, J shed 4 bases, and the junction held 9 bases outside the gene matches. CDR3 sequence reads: CASSGGQGMPETQYF. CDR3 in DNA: TGTGCCAGCAGCGGCGGACAGGGAATGCCAGAGACCCAGTACTTC.

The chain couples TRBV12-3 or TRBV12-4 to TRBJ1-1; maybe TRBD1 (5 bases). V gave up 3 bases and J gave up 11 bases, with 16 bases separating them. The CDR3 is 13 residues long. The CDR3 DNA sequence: TGTGCCAGCAGTTTTTCAGGGCTTCGGTTGGCTTTCTTT. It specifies CASSFSGLRLAFF.

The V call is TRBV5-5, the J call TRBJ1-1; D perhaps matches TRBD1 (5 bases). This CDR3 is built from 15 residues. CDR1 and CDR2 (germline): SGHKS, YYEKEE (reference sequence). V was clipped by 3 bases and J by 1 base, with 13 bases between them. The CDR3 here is CASSYLGGTNTEAFF. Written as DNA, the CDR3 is TGTGCCAGCAGCTATTTGGGAGGGACGAACACTGAAGCTTTCTTT.

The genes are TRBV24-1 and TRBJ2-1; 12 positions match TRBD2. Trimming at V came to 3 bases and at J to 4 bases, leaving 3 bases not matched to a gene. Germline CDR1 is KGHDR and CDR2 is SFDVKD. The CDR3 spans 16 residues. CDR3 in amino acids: CATSDPSGGVYNEQFF. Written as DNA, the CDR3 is TGTGCCACCAGTGATCCTAGCGGGGGGGTTTACAATGAGCAGTTCTTC.

In nucleotides, the CDR3 is TGTGCCAGCAGCTGGGGACTAGCGGGCCCAGATACGCAGTATTTT. Translated: CASSWGLAGPDTQYF. The J gene is TRBJ2-3, the V gene TRBV5-6; TRBD2 agrees at 12 bases. Losses at the gene ends were 3 bases for V and 4 bases for J; bases not matched to a gene: 3. CDR1 is SGHDT and CDR2 is YYEEEE in the germline V gene. The CDR3 totals 15 residues.

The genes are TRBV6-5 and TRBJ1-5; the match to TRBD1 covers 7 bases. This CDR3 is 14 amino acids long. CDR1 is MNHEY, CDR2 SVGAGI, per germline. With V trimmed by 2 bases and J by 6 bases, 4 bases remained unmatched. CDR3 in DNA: TGTGCCAGCAGTTACAGTCAGGGGGGTCAGCCCCAGCATTTT. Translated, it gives CASSYSQGGQPQHF.

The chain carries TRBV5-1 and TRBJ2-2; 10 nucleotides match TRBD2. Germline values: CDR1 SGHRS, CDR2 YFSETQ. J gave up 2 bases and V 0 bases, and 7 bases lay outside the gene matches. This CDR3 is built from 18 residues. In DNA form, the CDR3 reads TGCGCCAGCAGCTTGGCACGAGCGGGGGGGCTTAACACCGGGGAGCTGTTTTTT. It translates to CASSLARAGGLNTGELFF. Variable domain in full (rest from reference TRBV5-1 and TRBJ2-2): KAGVTQTPRYLIKTRGQQVTLSCSPISGHRSVSWYQQTPGQGLQFLFEYFSETQRNKGNFPGRFSGRQFSNSRSEMNVSTLELGDSALYLCASSLARAGGLNTGELFFGEGSRLTVL.

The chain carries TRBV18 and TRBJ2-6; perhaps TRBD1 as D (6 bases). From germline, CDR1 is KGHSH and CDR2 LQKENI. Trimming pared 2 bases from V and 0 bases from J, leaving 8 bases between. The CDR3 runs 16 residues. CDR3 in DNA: TGTGCCAGCTCACCAGTCAGGGGCTCTGGGGCCAACGTCCTGACTTTC. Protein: CASSPVRGSGANVLTF.

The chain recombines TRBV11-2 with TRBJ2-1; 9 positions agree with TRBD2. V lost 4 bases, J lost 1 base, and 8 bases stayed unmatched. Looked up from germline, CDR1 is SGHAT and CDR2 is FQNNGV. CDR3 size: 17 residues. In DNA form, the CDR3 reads TGTGCCAGCAGCTCCTCGGGGCGGGGGGGTTCCTACAATGAGCAGTTCTTC. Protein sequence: CASSSSGRGGSYNEQFF.